The sequence of this T cell receptor beta chain was determined in a study of T cells in Graves' hyperthyroidism and ophthalmopathy. This clonotype showed up just a few times. Its antigen is unidentified. RNA transcripts were the template for amplifying TCR beta CDR3 regions. An initial round of RT-PCR targeting the TCR CDR3 relied on the HTBI primer set. A single record per CDR3 protein comes from TCRdb applying MiXCR to the multiplex PCR reads. The sample shows under 550,000 distinct CDR3 sequences, 20% of them seen only once. Study results and caveats: From stable hyperthyroidism, ophthalmopathy was set apart by a 13 V-J model.

CDR3 length equals 15 residues. With 4 bases removed from V and 6 bases from J, the gap between germline ends came to 17 bases. Germline CDR1 is MNHEY and CDR2 is SMNVEV (reference sequence). Any patient presenting with uncontrolled infection, other autoimmune disease, pregnancy or lactation was left out. The sequence derives from a man aged 40-49 years with Graves' ophthalmopathy. The gene calls are TRBV27 and TRBJ2-3; D tentatively reads TRBD1 or TRBD2 (5 bases each). Material: blood. This chain's CDR3 is CASSSGTVKGDTQYF. CDR3 DNA sequence: TGTGCCAGCAGTTCCGGGACGGTAAAGGGGGATACGCAGTATTTT.